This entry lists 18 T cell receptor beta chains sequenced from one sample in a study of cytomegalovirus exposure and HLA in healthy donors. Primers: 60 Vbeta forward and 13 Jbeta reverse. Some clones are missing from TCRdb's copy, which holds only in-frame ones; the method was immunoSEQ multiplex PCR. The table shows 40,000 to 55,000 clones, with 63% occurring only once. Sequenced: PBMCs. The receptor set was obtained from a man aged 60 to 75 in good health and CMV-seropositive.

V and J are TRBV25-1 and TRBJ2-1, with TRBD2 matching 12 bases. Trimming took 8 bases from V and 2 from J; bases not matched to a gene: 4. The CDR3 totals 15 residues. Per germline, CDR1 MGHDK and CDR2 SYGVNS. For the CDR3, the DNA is TGTGCCAGCCGCCCTAGCGGGAGGGCCTACAATGAGCAGTTCTTC. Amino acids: CASRPSGRAYNEQFF.

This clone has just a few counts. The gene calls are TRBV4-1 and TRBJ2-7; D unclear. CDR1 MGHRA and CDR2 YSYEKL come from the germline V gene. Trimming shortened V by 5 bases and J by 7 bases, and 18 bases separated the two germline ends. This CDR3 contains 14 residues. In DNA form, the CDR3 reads TGCGCCAGCAGCACAACCCAAGACACGTCTGAGCAGTACTTC. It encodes CASSTTQDTSEQYF.

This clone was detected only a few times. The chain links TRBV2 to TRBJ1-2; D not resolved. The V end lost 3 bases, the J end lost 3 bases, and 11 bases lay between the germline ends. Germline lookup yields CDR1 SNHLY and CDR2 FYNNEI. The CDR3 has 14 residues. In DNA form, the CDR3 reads TGTGCCAGCAGTGAGGAACCAGGCTACTATGGCTACACCTTC. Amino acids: CASSEEPGYYGYTF.

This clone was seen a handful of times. The CDR3 loop reads CASSIRAGNYGYTF. As DNA, the CDR3 is TGTGCCAGTAGTATACGGGCGGGTAACTATGGCTACACCTTC. This chain connects TRBV19 to TRBJ1-2; D unresolved. Germline lookup yields CDR1 LNHDA and CDR2 SQIVND (reference sequence). V dropped 2 bases and J dropped 1 base, with 8 bases sitting between them. The CDR3 consists of 14 residues.

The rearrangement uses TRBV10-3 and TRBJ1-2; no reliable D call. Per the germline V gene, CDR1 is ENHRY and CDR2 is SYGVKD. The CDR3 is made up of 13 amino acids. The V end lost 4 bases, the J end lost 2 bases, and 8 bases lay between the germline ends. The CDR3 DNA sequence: TGTGCCATCAGTGCAGGCCAGAACTATGGCTACACCTTC. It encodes CAISAGQNYGYTF.

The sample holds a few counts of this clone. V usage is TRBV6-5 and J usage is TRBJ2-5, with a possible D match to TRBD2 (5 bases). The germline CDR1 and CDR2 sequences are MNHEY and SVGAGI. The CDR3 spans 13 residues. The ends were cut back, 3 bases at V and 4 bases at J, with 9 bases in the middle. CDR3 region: CASSYTRGETQYF. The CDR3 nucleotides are TGTGCCAGCAGTTATACTAGAGGAGAGACCCAGTACTTC.

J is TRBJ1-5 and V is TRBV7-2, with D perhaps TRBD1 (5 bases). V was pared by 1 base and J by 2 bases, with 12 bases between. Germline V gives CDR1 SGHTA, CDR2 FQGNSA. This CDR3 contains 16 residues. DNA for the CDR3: TGTGCCAGCAGCTTAGTAGGGTCAGGGCGCAATCAGCCCCAGCATTTT. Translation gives CASSLVGSGRNQPQHF.

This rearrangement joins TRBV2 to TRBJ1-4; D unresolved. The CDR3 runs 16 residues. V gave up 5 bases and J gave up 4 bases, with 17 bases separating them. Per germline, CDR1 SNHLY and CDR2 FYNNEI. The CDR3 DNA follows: TGTGCCAGCAGTCTCAATGGCAGAAGAGGTAATGAAAAACTGTTTTTT. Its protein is CASSLNGRRGNEKLFF.

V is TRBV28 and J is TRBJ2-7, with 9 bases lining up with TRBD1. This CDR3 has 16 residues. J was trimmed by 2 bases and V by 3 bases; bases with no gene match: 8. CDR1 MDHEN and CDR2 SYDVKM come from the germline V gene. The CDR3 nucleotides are TGTGCCAGCAGTTTTCCTCAGGGGGACAGGGCCTACGAGCAGTACTTC. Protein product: CASSFPQGDRAYEQYF.

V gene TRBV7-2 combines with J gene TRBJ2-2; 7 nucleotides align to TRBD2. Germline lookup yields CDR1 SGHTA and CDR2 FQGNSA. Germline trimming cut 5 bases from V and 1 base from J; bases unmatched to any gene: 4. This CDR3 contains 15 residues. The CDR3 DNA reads TGTGCCAGCAGCCCCCAGCGGGGGAACACCGGGGAGCTGTTTTTT. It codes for CASSPQRGNTGELFF.

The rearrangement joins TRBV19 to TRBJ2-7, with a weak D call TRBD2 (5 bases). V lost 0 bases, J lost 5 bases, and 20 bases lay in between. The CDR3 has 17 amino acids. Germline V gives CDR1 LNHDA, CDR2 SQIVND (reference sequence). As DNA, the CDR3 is TGTGCCAGTAGTATAGATAAGAAGCGGAGTTTATCGCACGAGCAGTACTTC. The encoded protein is CASSIDKKRSLSHEQYF.

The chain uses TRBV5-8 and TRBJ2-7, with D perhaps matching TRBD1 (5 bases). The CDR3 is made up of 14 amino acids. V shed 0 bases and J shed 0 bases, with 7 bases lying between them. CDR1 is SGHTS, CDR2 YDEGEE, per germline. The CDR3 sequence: CASSLGGLSYEQYF. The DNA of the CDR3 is TGTGCCAGCAGCTTGGGGGGCCTCTCCTACGAGCAGTACTTC.

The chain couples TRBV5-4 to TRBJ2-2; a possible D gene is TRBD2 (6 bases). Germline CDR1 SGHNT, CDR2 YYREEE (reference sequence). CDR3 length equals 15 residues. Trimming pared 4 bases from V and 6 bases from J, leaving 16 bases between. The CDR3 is CASSQDRGTAGELFF. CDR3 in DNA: TGTGCCAGCAGCCAGGACCGGGGGACGGCCGGGGAGCTGTTTTTT.

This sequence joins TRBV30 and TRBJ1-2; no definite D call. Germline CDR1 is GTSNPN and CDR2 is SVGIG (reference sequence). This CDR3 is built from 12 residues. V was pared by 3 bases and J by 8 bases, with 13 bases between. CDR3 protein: CAWSAGRRGYTF. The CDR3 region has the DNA TGTGCCTGGAGCGCGGGCCGTCGGGGCTACACCTTC.

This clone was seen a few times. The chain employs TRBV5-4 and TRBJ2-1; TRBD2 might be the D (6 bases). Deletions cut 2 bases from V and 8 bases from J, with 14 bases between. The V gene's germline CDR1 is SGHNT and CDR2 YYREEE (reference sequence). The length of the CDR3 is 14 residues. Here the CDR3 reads CASSLKAGSDEQFF. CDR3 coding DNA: TGTGCCAGCAGCTTAAAGGCGGGGTCAGATGAGCAGTTCTTC.

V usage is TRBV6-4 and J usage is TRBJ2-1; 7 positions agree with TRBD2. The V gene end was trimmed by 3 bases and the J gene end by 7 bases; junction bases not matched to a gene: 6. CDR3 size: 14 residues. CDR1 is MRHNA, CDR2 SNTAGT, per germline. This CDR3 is CASSDAGVANEQFF. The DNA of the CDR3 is TGTGCCAGCAGTGATGCGGGAGTGGCAAATGAGCAGTTCTTC.

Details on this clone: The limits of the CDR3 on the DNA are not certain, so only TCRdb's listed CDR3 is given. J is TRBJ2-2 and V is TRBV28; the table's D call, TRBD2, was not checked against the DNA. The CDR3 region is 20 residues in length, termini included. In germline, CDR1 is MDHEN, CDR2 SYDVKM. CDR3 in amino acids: CASNAPSSGIMFFGTGELFF.

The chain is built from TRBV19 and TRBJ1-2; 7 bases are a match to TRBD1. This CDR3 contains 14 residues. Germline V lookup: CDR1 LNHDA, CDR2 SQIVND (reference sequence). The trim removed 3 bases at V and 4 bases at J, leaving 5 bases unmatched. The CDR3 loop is CASSITGVLYGYTF. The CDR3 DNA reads TGTGCCAGTAGTATCACAGGGGTCCTCTATGGCTACACCTTC.